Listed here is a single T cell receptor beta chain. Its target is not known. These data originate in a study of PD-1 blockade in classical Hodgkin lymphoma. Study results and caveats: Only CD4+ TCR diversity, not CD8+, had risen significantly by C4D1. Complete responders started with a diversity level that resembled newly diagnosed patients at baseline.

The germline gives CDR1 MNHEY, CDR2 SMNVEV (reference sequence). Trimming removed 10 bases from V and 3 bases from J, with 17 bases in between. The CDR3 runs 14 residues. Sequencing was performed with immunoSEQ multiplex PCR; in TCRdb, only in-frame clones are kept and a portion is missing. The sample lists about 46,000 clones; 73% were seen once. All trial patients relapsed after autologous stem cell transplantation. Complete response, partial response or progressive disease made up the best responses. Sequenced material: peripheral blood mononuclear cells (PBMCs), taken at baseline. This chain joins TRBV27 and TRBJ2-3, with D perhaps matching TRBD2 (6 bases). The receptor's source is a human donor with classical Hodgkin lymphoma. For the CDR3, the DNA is TGTGCCATCCCCTACGGGAGTAGAACAGATACGCAGTATTTT. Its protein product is CAIPYGSRTDTQYF.